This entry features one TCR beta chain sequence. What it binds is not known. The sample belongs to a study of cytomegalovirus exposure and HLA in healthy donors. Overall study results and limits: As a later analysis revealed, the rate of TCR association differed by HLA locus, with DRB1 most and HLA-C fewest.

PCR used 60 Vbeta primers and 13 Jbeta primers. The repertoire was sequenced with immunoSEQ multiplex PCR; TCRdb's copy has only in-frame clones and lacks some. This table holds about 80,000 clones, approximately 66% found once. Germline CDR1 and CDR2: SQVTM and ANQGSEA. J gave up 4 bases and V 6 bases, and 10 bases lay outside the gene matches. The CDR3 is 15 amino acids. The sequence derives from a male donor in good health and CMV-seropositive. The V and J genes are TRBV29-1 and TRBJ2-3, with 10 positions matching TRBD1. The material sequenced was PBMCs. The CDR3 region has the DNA TGCAGCGTCGGTGGGACAGGGGCAGGGGCAGATACGCAGTATTTT. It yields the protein CSVGGTGAGADTQYF.